One and the same sample provided the 20 T cell receptor beta chains below, sequenced in a study of tumor-infiltrating lymphocytes in primary liver carcinoma. From roughly 500 ng total RNA, TCR beta cDNA was generated with a primer in the constant region. Libraries covering TCR beta were generated through three nested multiplex PCR rounds (using a slightly modified ARM-PCR). A C-beta reverse primer and TRBV1-TRBV30 forward primers served in each of the first two PCR rounds, at about 10 cycles apiece. TCRdb reanalysed the multiplex PCR reads using MiXCR and keeps one entry per CDR3 protein. Of roughly 330,000 distinct CDR3 sequences in the sample, less than 75% were seen once. Blood RNA came from unsorted whole blood; germline DNA was also extracted. The sample consisted of peripheral blood. The receptor set was obtained from a man in his forties with primary liver carcinoma and hepatitis B virus infection.

The rearrangement joins TRBV11-2 to TRBJ2-7; D is uncertain. CDR1 and CDR2 from the germline V gene are SGHAT and FQNNGV. This CDR3 has 14 amino acids. The CDR3 region has the DNA TGTGACAACAGCTTATTTAGCAGGAGTAACGAGCAGTACTTC. The encoded protein is CDNSLFSRSNEQYF.

This clonotype came up many times. This chain connects TRBV4-3 to TRBJ1-1, with D unclear. CDR1 and CDR2 (germline): LGHNA, YSLEER. This CDR3 region has 13 residues. V lost 3 bases to trimming and J lost 1 base, with 6 bases between them. The CDR3 DNA sequence: TGCGCCAGCAGCCACCGATCGAACACTGAAGCTTTCTTT. Residues: CASSHRSNTEAFF.

To note about this clonotype: A single base separates this from a much larger clone, so it may be a read error. The rearrangement links TRBV6-2 or TRBV6-3 to TRBJ2-7; D not certain. Germline values: CDR1 MNHEY, CDR2 SVGEGT. This CDR3 contains 14 residues. The CDR3 bases are TGTGTCAGCAGTTACTCGTGGGGTAGTTCCGAGCAGTACTTC. This gives the protein CVSSYSWGSSEQYF.

This clonotype has just a few counts. In DNA, the CDR3 is TGCAGCGTTAGGGGATCCAGCACAGATACGCAGTATTTT. Its translation: CSVRGSSTDTQYF. This sequence joins TRBV29-1 and TRBJ2-3, with a tentative D call TRBD1 (5 bases). Trimming took off 5 bases at V and 0 bases at J, with 9 bases between the two ends. Germline V lookup: CDR1 SQVTM, CDR2 ANQGSEA. The CDR3 loop spans 13 amino acids.

Details on this clonotype: A much larger clone lies a single base off, so this may be a read error. The V call is TRBV6-5, the J call TRBJ2-1, with D possibly TRBD1 on 6 matching bases. The CDR3 consists of 16 residues. Germline CDR1 MNHEY, CDR2 SVGAGI. CDR3 residues: CVSSYYGGGLGNEQFF. The CDR3 nucleotides read TGTGTCAGCAGTTACTATGGGGGCGGCCTCGGCAATGAGCAGTTCTTC.

This clonotype was found many times. The chain joins TRBV29-1 to TRBJ1-2; possibly TRBD1 for D (5 bases). Germline loops: CDR1 SQVTM, CDR2 ANQGSEA. Trimming stripped 4 bases from V and 8 bases from J, with 29 bases between. This CDR3 has 17 amino acids. The CDR3 reads CSVVLGAFRQGERGYTF. The CDR3 DNA reads TGCAGCGTTGTTCTCGGGGCGTTTCGGCAGGGAGAGCGGGGCTACACCTTC.

A note on this clonotype: At one end the junction does not follow the germline gene, possibly because of a read error. The chain couples TRBV18 to TRBJ2-1; 7 bases are shared with TRBD2. The CDR3 spans 17 residues. Germline values: CDR1 KGHSH, CDR2 LQKENI. Written as DNA, the CDR3 is TGTGCCAGTTCACCAAGATACGGCGGGAGAGGGAGGAATGAGCAGTTCTTC. Its translation: CASSPRYGGRGRNEQFF.

As concerns this clonotype: The junction departs from the called germline gene at one end, perhaps through a read error. CDR3 in DNA: TGTGCCAGCAATGGAGGGACTAACTATGGCTGCACCTTC. Residues: CASNGGTNYGCTF. This chain links TRBV6-1 with TRBJ1-2; TRBD1 is a possible D gene (5 bases). The CDR3 totals 13 residues. CDR1 and CDR2 (germline): MNHNS, SASEGT.

This clonotype turned up a few times. This chain links TRBV6-1 with TRBJ2-7; the D is unclear. The length of the CDR3 is 12 residues. Looked up from germline, CDR1 is MNHNS and CDR2 is SASEGT. With 2 bases removed from V and 6 bases from J, the gap between germline ends came to 8 bases. In DNA form, the CDR3 reads TGTGCCAGCAGTGAACAAGGTGGCGAGCAGTACTTC. Its translation is CASSEQGGEQYF.

This rearrangement joins TRBV6-1 to TRBJ2-7, with 11 nucleotides matching TRBD2. Germline CDR1 reads MNHNS; CDR2 reads SASEGT. This CDR3 region has 15 residues. As DNA, the CDR3 is TGTGTCATCAGTGAAGCGACTAGCGGGGACTACGAGCAGTACTTC. Its protein product is CVISEATSGDYEQYF.

For this clonotype: One junction end does not reproduce the germline sequence, and a read error may be involved. The J gene is TRBJ2-7, the V gene TRBV11-2; D possibly corresponds to TRBD1 (6 bases). The CDR3 is 15 amino acids. Germline V gives CDR1 SGHAT, CDR2 FQNNGV. CDR3 protein: CVSSLVGAGAEEQYF. The CDR3 DNA is TGTGTCAGCAGCTTAGTCGGGGCAGGGGCTGAAGAGCAGTACTTC.

The chain combines TRBV6-2 or TRBV6-3 with TRBJ2-2, with unresolved D. The CDR3 spans 12 residues. Germline CDR1 reads MNHEY; CDR2 reads SVGEGT. The V gene lost 8 bases and the J gene lost 1 base, with 5 bases spanning the gap. The CDR3 DNA is TGTGCCAGCTTCCGGAACACCGGGGAGCTGTTTTTT. Protein: CASFRNTGELFF.

In its sample, this clonotype was seen a few times. This chain connects TRBV28 to TRBJ1-6; 9 bases are shared with TRBD1. The J segment lost 5 bases and the V segment lost 5 bases, leaving 4 bases of the junction unmatched. The germline gives CDR1 MDHEN, CDR2 SYDVKM. This CDR3 is built from 15 residues. The CDR3 spells CASSPWTGDNSPLHF. Written as DNA, the CDR3 is TGTGCCAGCAGTCCATGGACAGGGGATAATTCACCCCTCCACTTT.

This clonotype appeared many times. The CDR3 bases are TGTGCCAGCAGTAATACAGGAGAGCAGTACTTC. Translation gives CASSNTGEQYF. J is TRBJ2-7 and V is TRBV6-2 or TRBV6-3, with D possibly being TRBD1 (5 bases). This CDR3 comprises 11 residues. Between the trimmed V and J ends, which lost 5 bases and 7 bases, there was a span of 9 bases. The germline gives CDR1 MNHEY, CDR2 SVGEGT.

As to this clonotype: Mismatch with germline at one junction end may stem from a read error. The chain has TRBV11-1 and TRBJ2-7, with no clear D. In germline, CDR1 is SGHAT, CDR2 FQDESV (reference sequence). The CDR3 contains 14 residues. The CDR3 region has the DNA TGTGCCAGCACCTCAAGAGGAAATAACTACGGGCAGTATTTC. Translating it yields CASTSRGNNYGQYF. Variable domain in full (rest from reference TRBV11-1 and TRBJ2-7): EAEVAQSPRYKITEKSQAVAFWCDPISGHATLYWYRQILGQGPELLVQFQDESVVDDSQLPKDRFSAERLKGVDSTLKIQPAELGDSAMYLCASTSRGNNYGQYFGPGTRLTVT.

This clonotype was observed a handful of times. The CDR3 is CASSGTFGGANVLTF. The CDR3 coding sequence is TGTGCCAGCAGTGGAACCTTTGGAGGGGCCAACGTCCTGACTTTC. The chain recombines TRBV6-1 with TRBJ2-6, with D uncertain. V was cut by 4 bases and J by 4 bases, with 11 bases left in between. The CDR3 is made up of 15 amino acids. CDR1 and CDR2 (germline): MNHNS, SASEGT.

As for this clonotype: An end of the junction differs from the germline gene, which may be a read error. The chain uses TRBV14 and TRBJ1-2; TRBD1 matches 12 bases. CDR3 length: 14 residues. CDR1 and CDR2 from the germline V gene are SGHDN and FVKESK. The CDR3 DNA is TGTGCCAGCAGTCCGGGACAGGGGGCGTTGGGCTGCACCTTC. Its translation is CASSPGQGALGCTF.

The chain combines TRBV7-3 with TRBJ2-1; TRBD2 might be the D (7 bases). CDR1 is SGHTA and CDR2 is FQGTGA in the germline V gene. This CDR3 comprises 14 residues. V lost 8 bases and J 4 bases, leaving 15 bases between the germline ends. The CDR3: CASGLRGGYNEQFF. DNA of the CDR3: TGTGCCAGCGGATTGAGGGGGGGGTACAATGAGCAGTTCTTC.

With regard to this clonotype: Its ends do not fully match the called genes, so a read error is possible. This chain uses TRBV11-2 with TRBJ2-5; D remains unclear. The V gene's germline CDR1 is SGHAT and CDR2 FQNNGV. CDR3 length equals 13 residues. In DNA form, the CDR3 reads TGTGCTAGTAGCCTCAACAGCCAAGAGACACAGTACTTC. This translates into CASSLNSQETQYF. Supplemented by reference TRBV11-2 and TRBJ2-5, the full variable domain reads EAGVAQSPRYKIIEKRQSVAFWCNPISGHATLYWYQQILGQGPKLLIQFQNNGVVDDSQLPKDRFSAERLKGVDSTLKIQPAKLEDSAVYLCASSLNSQETQYFGPGTRLLVL.

This clonotype was observed a few times. The chain has TRBV6-1 and TRBJ1-2; maybe TRBD1 (6 bases). CDR1 is MNHNS and CDR2 is SASEGT in the germline V gene. Between the trimmed V and J ends, which lost 7 bases and 2 bases, there was a span of 17 bases. This CDR3 comprises 15 residues. The DNA of the CDR3 is TGTGCCAGCAATGAGCAGACAGGCCTAAACTATGGCTACACCTTC. This gives the protein CASNEQTGLNYGYTF.